Sequencing of this T cell receptor beta chain was carried out in a study of T cell responses to AZD1222 COVID-19 vaccine (dated by TCRdb to the early 2020s). Some background on the complete study: A total of under 250 trial participants underwent TCR sequencing, of whom 200 to 220 had received two doses of AZD1222 and about 25 had received two doses of the MenACWY control vaccine. Trial participants were enrolled by age into subgroups of 18-55, 56-69 and 70-plus years, and approximately 150, 30 and 60 TCR-sequenced participants, respectively, were included in these subgroups. The study at large found these results: Reportedly, close to half of the unique spike-specific TCRs recognized epitopes lying outside the regions that are mutated in the B.1.351 and B.1.1.7 variants. The vaccine-associated CD4 TCRs covered the entire spike protein, and the dominant responses fell in regions 160-218 and 743-854. The 56-69-year group was small, and its depth increase did not reach significance, likely because of low power. After two AZD1222 doses, spike-specific TCR breadth and depth were significantly higher than at day 0 and than in MenACWY recipients. Because no samples from the day 14 peak response were available, repertoires could be characterized only after the peak T cell response. Participants were mostly white British and included more females than males, and it was suggested by the authors that clonal diversity may have been underestimated. Conclusions about previously exposed vaccinees are limited because only 6 or 7 AZD1222 recipients were SARS-CoV-2 seropositive at baseline.

What the time point label conveys for this sample: about 28 days (+/-7) after the second vaccine dose. Because spike-specific TCR depth and breadth did not differ between the two schedules, AZD1222 recipients who got a second dose at roughly 4 weeks were pooled with those who got a second dose at roughly 12 weeks. Vaccinee samples came from UK trials COV001 and COV002, including a single-blind randomized controlled phase 2/3 trial of AZD1222 (ChAdOx1 nCoV-19) in healthy adults. For TCRbeta chain sequencing, PBMC samples from trial participants were taken at day 0 and at day 28 after the second dose. Trimming leaves V shorter by 5 bases and J shorter by 12 bases, with the junction holding 7 bases beyond the gene matches. Reading the germline V gene gives CDR1 SGHTA and CDR2 FQGNSA. Inclusive of the bounding cysteine and phenylalanine, the CDR3 is 14 residues long. Left in the record is the CDR3 DNA by itself, 42 bases read in frame from the first base.

Judged by its sample share, this clone qualifies as medium-sized (0.01 to 0.1%). Its antigen is unknown. Base qualities are not provided; no much larger clone lies one nucleotide away. The CDR3 regions of human TCRbeta chains were subjected to immunosequencing. From the authors' description of their analysis: TCRs in the repertoires were compared against a reference library of SARS-CoV-2-specific TCRs that had been generated with the MIRA antigen-specificity platform. Breadth was defined as the fraction of unique TCRs that were SARS-CoV-2-associated. Depth was defined as the fraction of total T cells that were SARS-CoV-2-associated. Each spike-specific TCR was assigned to its reactive spike region and to a CD4 or CD8 class using the MIRA data. Log10-transformed breadth and depth values were compared by one-way ANOVA with Sidak's multiple comparisons tests. The source is immuneACCESS, and TCRdb retained only in-frame sequences with V and J called. Part of the clones is not carried over; for the studies checked, unresolved V genes explain less than half of this, and the remainder is unexplained. The DNA gave D and trimming, while V, J and clone size come from that table. Counted in this sample were some 81,000 clones; 85% to 95% of them appeared once. The top ten constitute roughly 11% of the sample.

This material consisted of peripheral blood, taken 28 days after the second AZD1222 dose. The TCR sequence derives from an adult who received the AZD1222 COVID-19 vaccine. The chain was built from TRBV7-2 and TRBJ2-1; the central 13 bases match TRBD2. At the DNA level, the sequence is TGTGCCAGCAGCCCTACTAGCGGGGGGGCCGCGCAGTTCTTC. It encodes CASSPTSGGAAQFF. Beyond the CDR3, the reference TRBV7-2 and TRBJ2-1 genes provide the residues; the full variable domain reads: GAGVSQSPSNKVTEKGKDVELRCDPISGHTALYWYRQSLGQGLEFLIYFQGNSAPDKSGLPSDRFSAERTGGSVSTLTIQRTQQEDSAVYLCASSPTSGGAAQFFGPGTRLTVL.